The rows below give T cell receptor beta chains drawn from one sample of a study of T cell changes during pregnancy in multiple sclerosis. The protocol was immunoSEQ multiplex PCR, while the TCRdb copy is restricted to in-frame clones and leaves out a portion. The repertoire holds tens of thousands of clones, with roughly 92% as singletons. The input for sequencing was CD8+ T cells from peripheral blood mononuclear cells, taken in the third trimester of pregnancy. The receptor set was obtained from a female donor with multiple sclerosis, enrolled in a pregnancy study. Both conserved end residues are part of each CDR3. The order of the fields is D gene, V gene, clone size, J gene, CDR3 protein, CDR3 DNA. D genes are given only for firm matches. Only some rows state a clone size, as once, few, many or a class for expanded clones.

NA,TRBV4-3,NA,TRBJ2-7,CASSQDRGQGYEQYF,TGCGCCAGCAGCCAAGACAGGGGCCAGGGGTACGAGCAGTACTTC
NA,TRBV5-1,NA,TRBJ1-2,CASSLGLTDGYTF,TGCGCCAGCAGCTTGGGGCTGACAGATGGCTACACCTTC
TRBD1,TRBV5-1,NA,TRBJ2-3,CASSLTGVTDTQYF,TGCGCCAGCAGCTTAACAGGGGTCACAGATACGCAGTATTTT
TRBD1,TRBV6-5,NA,TRBJ1-4,CASSLGQQLNEKLFF,TGTGCCAGCAGCCTGGGACAGCAGCTTAATGAAAAACTGTTTTTT
TRBD2,TRBV5-4,NA,TRBJ2-3,CASSLFVGGNTDTQYF,TGTGCCAGCAGCTTGTTTGTGGGAGGGAACACAGATACGCAGTATTTT
TRBD1,TRBV27,NA,TRBJ2-7,CASSSLGQGRIYEQYF,TGTGCCAGCAGTTCCTTGGGACAGGGGCGGATCTACGAGCAGTACTTC
TRBD2,TRBV29-1,NA,TRBJ2-1,CSVEGLAGLVYNEQFF,TGCAGCGTTGAGGGACTAGCGGGACTTGTCTACAATGAGCAGTTCTTC
TRBD2,TRBV28,NA,TRBJ2-1,CASSPPGLAGDFIANEQFF,TGTGCCAGCAGTCCACCGGGACTAGCGGGAGATTTTATTGCCAATGAGCAGTTCTTC
NA,TRBV21-1,NA,TRBJ1-5,CASSSRDTGNQPQHF,TGTGCCAGCAGCAGCCGGGACACCGGCAATCAGCCCCAGCATTTT
TRBD2,TRBV4-1,NA,TRBJ2-7,CASSLRGGRVNEQYF,TGCGCCAGCAGCCTTAGGGGCGGGAGGGTTAACGAGCAGTACTTC
NA,TRBV7-2,NA,TRBJ2-1,CASSSQRGNEQFF,TGTGCCAGCAGCTCCCAAAGGGGCAATGAGCAGTTCTTC
TRBD2,TRBV12-5,NA,TRBJ2-3,CASGPGTIANTQYF,TGTGCTAGTGGCCCCGGGACTATAGCAAATACGCAGTATTTT
NA,TRBV6-4,NA,TRBJ2-1,CASSDRDRGEQFF,TGTGCCAGCAGTGACAGGGATAGGGGTGAGCAGTTCTTC
TRBD2,TRBV28,NA,TRBJ2-1,CATLSSGYNNEQFF,TGTGCCACCCTCTCTAGCGGGTACAACAATGAGCAGTTCTTC
TRBD1,TRBV27,NA,TRBJ2-1,CASSLGQGFYNEQFF,TGTGCCAGCAGTTTGGGACAGGGGTTCTACAATGAGCAGTTCTTC
NA,TRBV25-1,NA,TRBJ1-6,CASSESGSPLHF,TGTGCCAGCAGTGAATCAGGATCACCCCTCCACTTT
NA,TRBV4-1,few,TRBJ1-1,CASSQARRNTEAFF,TGCGCCAGCAGCCAAGCGAGAAGGAACACTGAAGCTTTCTTT
TRBD1,TRBV19,once,TRBJ2-7,CASSQGAYEQYF,TGTGCCAGTAGTCAGGGGGCCTACGAGCAGTACTTC
NA,TRBV27,NA,TRBJ2-3,CASSLWEQLGADTQYF,TGTGCCAGCAGTTTATGGGAGCAGTTGGGCGCAGATACGCAGTATTTT
TRBD2,TRBV6-1,NA,TRBJ2-5,CASSGLAGGPETQYF,TGTGCCAGCAGTGGACTAGCGGGAGGGCCAGAGACCCAGTACTTC
NA,TRBV27,NA,TRBJ1-1,CASSYAGANTEAFF,TGTGCCAGCAGTTATGCAGGGGCAAACACTGAAGCTTTCTTT
TRBD2,TRBV18,NA,TRBJ2-5,CASSASGREETQYF,TGTGCCAGCTCTGCTAGCGGGAGGGAAGAGACCCAGTACTTC
NA,TRBV19,NA,TRBJ1-1,CASSLTRNTEAFF,TGTGCCAGTAGTTTAACCAGGAACACTGAAGCTTTCTTT
NA,TRBV15,NA,TRBJ2-3,CATSSTGTFSTDTQYF,TGTGCCACCAGCAGCACCGGGACTTTTAGCACAGATACGCAGTATTTT
TRBD2,TRBV27,NA,TRBJ2-5,CASNDRRGGETQYF,TGTGCCAGCAACGACCGGCGGGGGGGAGAGACCCAGTACTTC
TRBD2,TRBV5-4,once,TRBJ2-1,CASRLTSGSGNEQFF,TGTGCCAGCAGGCTGACTAGCGGGAGTGGCAATGAGCAGTTCTTC
NA,TRBV7-9,NA,TRBJ1-5,CASSLEGGVHQPQHF,TGTGCCAGCAGCTTAGAGGGAGGGGTTCATCAGCCCCAGCATTTT
NA,TRBV7-6,NA,TRBJ2-7,CASSLASSYEQYF,TGTGCCAGCAGCTTAGCCAGTTCCTACGAGCAGTACTTC